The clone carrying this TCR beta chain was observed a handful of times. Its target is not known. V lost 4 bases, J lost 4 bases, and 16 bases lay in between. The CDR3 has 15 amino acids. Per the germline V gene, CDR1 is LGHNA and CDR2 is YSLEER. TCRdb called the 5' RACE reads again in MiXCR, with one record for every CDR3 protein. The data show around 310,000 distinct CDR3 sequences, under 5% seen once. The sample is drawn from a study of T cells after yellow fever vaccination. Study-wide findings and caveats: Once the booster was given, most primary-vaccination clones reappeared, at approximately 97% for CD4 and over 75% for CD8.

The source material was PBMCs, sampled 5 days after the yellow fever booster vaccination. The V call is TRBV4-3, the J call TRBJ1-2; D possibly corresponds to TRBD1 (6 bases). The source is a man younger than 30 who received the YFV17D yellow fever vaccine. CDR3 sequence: CASSLRGQFGYGYTF. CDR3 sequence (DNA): TGCGCCAGCAGCCTCAGAGGACAGTTCGGCTATGGCTACACCTTC.